Sequencing of this TCR beta chain was carried out in a study of blood T cell repertoires in COVID-19. Overall study: The United States, Italy and Spain supplied acute and convalescent COVID-19 samples.

In the original processing: Amplifying reference gene primers gave estimates of nucleated cell counts. Libraries were prepared by immunoSEQ multiplex PCR; TCRdb keeps only in-frame clonotypes and omits some of them. V and J calls and clone size are those listed in that table; D and trimming were worked out from the DNA. The table includes 85,000 to 100,000 clones, about 86% detected once. CDR3 length: 14 residues. Deletions cut 2 bases from V and 1 base from J, with 9 bases between. In germline, CDR1 is SNHLY, CDR2 FYNNEI. The clonotype was recovered from a woman aged 55-75 years in a cohort sampled during active or convalescent COVID-19. The chain is built from TRBV2 and TRBJ2-7; D might be TRBD2 (5 bases). What was sequenced was peripheral blood. The DNA for the CDR3 is TGTGCCAGCAGTGAAAGAGGGAGTTCCTACGAGCAGTACTTC. Translating gives CASSERGSSYEQYF. Supplemented by reference TRBV2 and TRBJ2-7, the full variable domain reads EPEVTQTPSHQVTQMGQEVILRCVPISNHLYFYWYRQILGQKVEFLVSFYNNEISEKSEIFDDQFSVERPDGSNFTLKIRSTKLEDSAMYFCASSERGSSYEQYFGPGTRLTVT.